This TCR beta chain is from a study of technical replicates of blood from a handful of donors. The CDR3 totals 14 residues. Trimming took 2 bases from V and 6 from J, leaving 12 bases between them. Germline V gene lookup returns CDR1 KGHSH and CDR2 LQKENI. The protocol was immunoSEQ multiplex PCR, while the TCRdb copy is restricted to in-frame clones and leaves out a portion. Among tens of thousands of clones listed, over 75% were seen once. The chain couples TRBV18 to TRBJ2-3; a possible D gene is TRBD1 (6 bases). The origin of this receptor is a human donor in good health. Some clones in this sample may be carry-over from other donors' samples. Sequencing input: PBMCs. The CDR3 DNA sequence: TGTGCCAGCTCACCAATCTCAGGGGAGGATACGCAGTATTTT. As protein: CASSPISGEDTQYF.